This note documents a single TCR beta chain sequence. As yet, its antigen is unknown. Treatment here: approximately 9-day PBMC culture with coronavirus spike peptide pools or control peptides (ViraFEST assay). ViraFEST used peptide pools to expand antigen-specific T cells, then sequenced TCRs. Per well, around 2 million PBMCs were cultured in the presence of roughly 10 IU/ml IL-2 and approximately 10 ug/ml peptide pools. The source of the sample is a study of vaccination and CD4 T cells after COVID-19. The CDR3 length is 15 residues. Germline loops: CDR1 MNHEY, CDR2 SVGAGI. Trimming at V came to 2 bases and at J to 0 bases, leaving 3 bases not matched to a gene. Sequenced with the Oncomine TCR Beta short-read assay was DNA taken from cultured CD4+ T cells. Cultures of CD4+ T cells served as the source for extracting genomic DNA. TCRdb re-analysed the PCR reads in MiXCR, keeping a single row per CDR3 protein. The table lists more than 10,000 distinct CDR3 sequences, about 72% of them singletons.

This chain uses TRBV6-5 with TRBJ1-1; 7 bases align to TRBD1. The sequencing sample was made of CD4+ T cells from blood, cultured in vitro. This TCR came from a human donor who had recovered from COVID-19. The CDR3 protein is CASSYTGQMNTEAFF. In nucleotides, the CDR3 is TGTGCCAGCAGTTACACGGGACAGATGAACACTGAAGCTTTCTTT.